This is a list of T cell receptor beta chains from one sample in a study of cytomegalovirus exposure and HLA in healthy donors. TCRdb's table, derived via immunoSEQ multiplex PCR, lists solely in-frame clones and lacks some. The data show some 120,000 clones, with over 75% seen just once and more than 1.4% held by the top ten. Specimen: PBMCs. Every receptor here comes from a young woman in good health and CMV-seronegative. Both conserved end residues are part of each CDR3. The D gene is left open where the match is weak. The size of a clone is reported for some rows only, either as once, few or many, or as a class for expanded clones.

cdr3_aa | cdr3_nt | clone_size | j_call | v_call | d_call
CASRGQGFNTEAFF | TGTGCCAGCAGAGGACAGGGGTTTAACACTGAAGCTTTCTTT | . | TRBJ1-1 | TRBV2 | TRBD1
CASRMRETNTEAFF | TGTGCCAGCAGGATGAGGGAGACGAACACTGAAGCTTTCTTT | . | TRBJ1-1 | TRBV13 | .
CASRNRAGYTF | TGTGCCAGCAGAAACAGGGCTGGCTACACCTTC | . | TRBJ1-2 | TRBV7-8 | .
CASSEIPGGGGSGDEQYF | TGTGCCAGCAGTGAGATCCCAGGGGGCGGCGGCTCTGGGGACGAGCAGTACTTC | . | TRBJ2-7 | TRBV25-1 | TRBD1
CASSLDQGASSGYTF | TGCGCCAGCAGCTTGGATCAGGGGGCCTCGTCAGGCTACACCTTC | . | TRBJ1-2 | TRBV5-1 | TRBD1
CASSGGGGLASYEQYF | TGTGCCAGCAGCGGGGGTGGGGGCTTAGCCTCCTACGAGCAGTACTTC | . | TRBJ2-7 | TRBV5-6 | .
CASSQTRDRVPDTQYF | TGCGCCAGCAGCCAAACCCGGGACAGGGTCCCAGATACGCAGTATTTT | . | TRBJ2-3 | TRBV4-3 | TRBD1
CASSLVAGGPWEQFF | TGTGCCAGCAGCTTAGTAGCGGGAGGGCCTTGGGAGCAGTTCTTC | once | TRBJ2-1 | TRBV7-2 | TRBD2
CASSLYPEQGSPLHF | TGTGCCAGCAGTTTATACCCGGAACAGGGATCACCCCTCCACTTT | few | TRBJ1-6 | TRBV27 | .
CASSPPTGMKNTEAFF | TGTGCCAGCTCACCGCCAACAGGGATGAAGAACACTGAAGCTTTCTTT | once | TRBJ1-1 | TRBV18 | .
CASSEGHYNSPLHF | TGTGCCAGCAGTGAAGGGCACTATAATTCACCCCTCCACTTT | . | TRBJ1-6 | TRBV2 | .
CASSLEGNRYEQYF | TGCGCCAGCAGCTTGGAGGGGAATCGGTACGAGCAGTACTTC | . | TRBJ2-7 | TRBV5-1 | .
CASSGQNTGELFF | TGTGCCAGCTCGGGACAGAACACCGGGGAGCTGTTTTTT | . | TRBJ2-2 | TRBV13 | .
CASRHDRGEGYGYTF | TGTGCCAGCCGGCACGACAGGGGCGAGGGCTATGGCTACACCTTC | once | TRBJ1-2 | TRBV7-9 | TRBD1
CASSPLGNEKLFF | TGTGCCAGCAGTCCGCTCGGGAACGAAAAACTGTTTTTT | . | TRBJ1-4 | TRBV7-9 | .
CASDSGSHEQYF | TGTGCCAGCGATTCGGGAAGCCACGAGCAGTACTTC | few | TRBJ2-7 | TRBV11-2 | .
CASSVLGSPVYGYTF | TGTGCCAGCAGCGTATTAGGGAGCCCCGTTTATGGCTACACCTTC | . | TRBJ1-2 | TRBV9 | .
CASSQGMPALNVLTF | TGTGCCAGCAGCCAAGGTATGCCAGCGCTCAACGTCCTGACTTTC | . | TRBJ2-6 | TRBV14 | .
CASTGSTDTQYF | TGTGCCAGCACCGGGAGCACAGATACGCAGTATTTT | . | TRBJ2-3 | TRBV6-1 | .
CASSPDRTLRNIQYF | TGTGCCAGTAGTCCCGACAGGACCCTTCGGAACATTCAGTACTTC | . | TRBJ2-4 | TRBV19 | .
CASSSGGGVNTEAFF | TGTGCCAGCAGCTCTGGCGGAGGAGTGAACACTGAAGCTTTCTTT | . | TRBJ1-1 | TRBV7-9 | .
CASTPGVAANEQFF | TGTGCCAGCACCCCGGGGGTCGCGGCCAATGAGCAGTTCTTC | . | TRBJ2-1 | TRBV7-2 | .
CASSAGQGAYNSPLHF | TGTGCCAGCAGCGCTGGACAGGGGGCTTATAATTCACCCCTCCACTTT | . | TRBJ1-6 | TRBV9 | TRBD1
CASSSGINQPQHF | TGTGCCAGCAGTTCAGGGATCAATCAGCCCCAGCATTTT | many | TRBJ1-5 | TRBV6-5 | .
CSVEERRLTDTQYF | TGCAGCGTCGAGGAGCGGAGGCTCACAGATACGCAGTATTTT | . | TRBJ2-3 | TRBV29-1 | .
CASSLGGGSTEAFF | TGTGCCAGCAGCTTGGGGGGGGGTAGCACTGAAGCTTTCTTT | . | TRBJ1-1 | TRBV5-4 | .
CASSFRQGDTGELFF | TGTGCCAGCAGCTTTAGACAGGGGGACACCGGGGAGCTGTTTTTT | . | TRBJ2-2 | TRBV7-9 | TRBD1
CASSFQGVGETQYF | TGTGCCAGCAGCTTTCAGGGGGTGGGAGAGACCCAGTACTTC | . | TRBJ2-5 | TRBV5-5 | TRBD1
CASSLAAGSYEQYF | TGTGCCAGCAGCTTAGCAGCCGGCTCCTACGAGCAGTACTTC | once | TRBJ2-7 | TRBV7-2 | .
CASSLNLGTSSYNEQFF | TGCGCCAGCAGCTTGAATCTCGGGACTAGCTCCTACAATGAGCAGTTCTTC | few | TRBJ2-1 | TRBV5-1 | TRBD2
CASSERYSGNTIYF | TGTGCCAGCAGTGAACGTTACTCTGGAAACACCATATATTTT | . | TRBJ1-3 | TRBV25-1 | .
CASSYDRGSYNEQFF | TGTGCCAGCAGTTACGATAGGGGCTCCTACAATGAGCAGTTCTTC | . | TRBJ2-1 | TRBV6-5 | .
CASSFDRGTEKLFF | TGTGCCAGCAGTTTTGACAGGGGAACTGAAAAACTGTTTTTT | . | TRBJ1-4 | TRBV6-5 | TRBD1
CASSFTFANEKLFF | TGCGCCAGCAGCTTTACTTTCGCTAATGAAAAACTGTTTTTT | . | TRBJ1-4 | TRBV4-1 | .
CASSFRDSNYGYTF | TGTGCCAGCAGCTTCAGGGACAGTAACTATGGCTACACCTTC | . | TRBJ1-2 | TRBV5-6 | TRBD1
CASSLDLSGGARNF | TGTGCCAGCAGCTTAGATCTTAGCGGGGGGGCTAGAAACTTC | . | TRBJ2-4 | TRBV11-2 | TRBD2
CASSLGSWGYTF | TGCGCCAGCAGCTTGGGGAGCTGGGGCTACACCTTC | . | TRBJ1-2 | TRBV5-1 | .
CASSQNPGQKNTEAFF | TGTGCCAGCAGCCAGAACCCGGGACAGAAAAACACTGAAGCTTTCTTT | . | TRBJ1-1 | TRBV7-3 | TRBD1
CASSLDGAAGELFF | TGTGCCAGCAGCTTAGACGGAGCTGCCGGGGAGCTGTTTTTT | . | TRBJ2-2 | TRBV7-9 | .
CASSRGLTRPQHF | TGTGCCAGCAGCAGGGGCCTTACGCGGCCCCAGCATTTT | . | TRBJ1-5 | TRBV11-2 | .
CASSSQTGNTGELFF | TGTGCCAGCAGCTCCCAGACAGGCAACACCGGGGAGCTGTTTTTT | . | TRBJ2-2 | TRBV11-1 | .
CASSLQGGSYEQYF | TGCGCCAGCAGCCTCCAAGGGGGATCCTACGAGCAGTACTTC | . | TRBJ2-7 | TRBV4-1 | .
CASSAVAVETQYF | TGTGCCAGCAGCGCGGTAGCAGTAGAGACCCAGTACTTC | . | TRBJ2-5 | TRBV2 | .
CASSQDQLAGITDTQYF | TGCGCCAGCAGCCAAGATCAACTAGCGGGCATCACAGATACGCAGTATTTT | . | TRBJ2-3 | TRBV4-1 | TRBD2
CATQLAGGPNEQFF | TGTGCCACCCAACTAGCGGGAGGGCCTAATGAGCAGTTCTTC | . | TRBJ2-1 | TRBV19 | TRBD2
CASSTGPSSYNEQFF | TGTGCCAGCAGCACAGGGCCAAGCTCCTACAATGAGCAGTTCTTC | . | TRBJ2-1 | TRBV11-2 | .
CASSLVDSPNTEAFF | TGTGCCAGCAGTTTGGTTGACAGCCCGAACACTGAAGCTTTCTTT | few | TRBJ1-1 | TRBV27 | .
CASSLASQRERNEQYF | TGTGCCAGCAGCTTAGCGAGCCAGCGGGAGCGCAACGAGCAGTACTTC | . | TRBJ2-7 | TRBV7-2 | TRBD2
CASSFLNTGELFF | TGTGCCAGCAGCTTTCTGAACACCGGGGAGCTGTTTTTT | . | TRBJ2-2 | TRBV11-2 | .
CASSLDSSNEKLFF | TGCGCCAGCAGCTTGGACAGCAGTAATGAAAAACTGTTTTTT | . | TRBJ1-4 | TRBV5-1 | .
CASSPAQTEAFF | TGTGCCAGCTCACCAGCACAAACTGAAGCTTTCTTT | . | TRBJ1-1 | TRBV18 | .
CASSTGGYEQYF | TGTGCCAGCAGTACAGGGGGCTACGAGCAGTACTTC | . | TRBJ2-7 | TRBV6-5 | TRBD1
CASPLSDTQYF | TGTGCCAGCCCCCTATCAGATACGCAGTATTTT | . | TRBJ2-3 | TRBV7-9 | .
CASSTGLAGTDTQYF | TGCGCCAGCAGTACGGGACTAGCGGGGACAGATACGCAGTATTTT | . | TRBJ2-3 | TRBV10-1 | TRBD2
CASSAYPSSSSYNSPLHF | TGTGCCAGCAGTGCTTACCCCTCCTCGAGCTCCTATAATTCACCCCTCCACTTT | . | TRBJ1-6 | TRBV6-1 | .
CAIKNSHGDTEAFF | TGTGCCATCAAGAACTCCCACGGGGACACTGAAGCTTTCTTT | . | TRBJ1-1 | TRBV10-3 | .
CASSFRQTTWQPQHF | TGTGCCAGCAGTTTCCGACAGACCACCTGGCAGCCCCAGCATTTT | . | TRBJ1-5 | TRBV6-1 | .